A selection of T cell receptor beta chains follows, all from one sample in a study of CD8 T cells in ankylosing spondylitis. MiXCR, run by TCRdb on the 5' RACE reads, gives a single entry per CDR3 protein. The sample has about 220,000 distinct CDR3 sequences, around 20% seen once. Sequenced material: blood, either unsorted or a sorted T cell fraction (not recorded which). The receptors stem from a male donor with ankylosing spondylitis. The conserved cysteine and the conserved F or W are not part of the CDR3 here. The size field is filled for only some rows; it gives once, few, many or a size class.

V	J	size	CDR3
TRBV20-1	TRBJ2-1	NA	SAPYPSAYNEQF
TRBV30	TRBJ2-7	NA	AFTQGYEQY
TRBV15	TRBJ1-4	NA	ATSTGPEEKLF
TRBV11-2	TRBJ1-1	few	ASSSSYPVEAF
TRBV4-3	TRBJ1-1	NA	ASSQDHDRGELNTEAF
TRBV29-1	TRBJ1-2	NA	SVPSQLGYGYT
TRBV12-3/TRBV12-4	TRBJ1-2	NA	ASTRWGVSYGYT
TRBV5-4	TRBJ1-1	many	ASSSLGKAF
TRBV20-1	TRBJ2-7	NA	SAQTGQGTSYEQY
TRBV5-1	TRBJ2-5	few	ASTSGGGQTQY
TRBV27	TRBJ1-1	NA	ASRTLLSPTEAF
TRBV4-1	TRBJ2-7	NA	ASSQDSAGYIYEQY
TRBV12-3/TRBV12-4	TRBJ2-5	NA	ASSLRGGEETQY
TRBV2	TRBJ2-3	NA	ASSDTGGIDTQY
TRBV6-1	TRBJ1-2	NA	ASSRTGDIYGYT
TRBV21-1	TRBJ1-2	once	ASSAGQQGGAGYT
TRBV7-8	TRBJ2-7	NA	ASSSRDEHYEQY
TRBV7-9	TRBJ2-7	NA	ASSLGTGNHEQY
TRBV4-3	TRBJ2-1	NA	ASSQRQGDNEQF
TRBV7-9	TRBJ1-2	many	ASTPGGGYT
TRBV6-5	TRBJ2-1	NA	ASSYKRPGYNEQF
TRBV4-3	TRBJ2-2	few	ASSHGAPGSGPMTGELF
TRBV29-1	TRBJ2-7	few	SVTADRDYEQY
TRBV5-1	TRBJ2-1	few	ASSLEVEGGEQF
TRBV14	TRBJ2-2	few	ASSLLGDLPNTGELF
TRBV6-1	TRBJ2-5	few	ASRATSGGQETQY
TRBV4-3	TRBJ2-1	few	ASSQEGGLAGGGSEQF
TRBV29-1	TRBJ1-3	few	SVEPSSGNTIY
TRBV4-1	TRBJ2-7	few	ASSQESGGSSYEQY
TRBV6-1	TRBJ2-1	NA	ASSEKGSVDEQF
TRBV6-5	TRBJ1-4	once	ASSYTPGQHNEKLF
TRBV4-1	TRBJ2-1	NA	ASSQAAANIGNEQF
TRBV9	TRBJ2-3	few	ASSPYLVDTQY
TRBV6-1	TRBJ2-1	few	ASSQGLTGVNEQF
TRBV27	TRBJ2-1	NA	ASRSGMGLLNEQF
TRBV20-1	TRBJ1-2	once	SARDTQGNNYGYT
TRBV4-1	TRBJ2-4	few	ASSQVEGIQY
TRBV7-8	TRBJ2-7	NA	ASSFSLGYEQY
TRBV12-3/TRBV12-4	TRBJ2-7	NA	ASRPSAPLEQY
TRBV9	TRBJ1-5	once	ASSYEGGNQPQH
TRBV27	TRBJ1-1	NA	ASSLDRVNTEAF
TRBV27	TRBJ1-2	NA	ASSSVGANYGYT